This T cell receptor beta chain was retrieved from a study of OX40 agonist ivuxolimab in advanced cancers. Findings and limits, study-wide: Part of the nonresponder group also had normalized T-cell clonal expansion that was low.

A note on this clone: Its antigen is as yet unknown.

Here immunoSEQ multiplex PCR was the method, and the copy in TCRdb shows in-frame clones only, minus some. The sample includes more than 55,000 clones, roughly 89% of them seen just once. This CDR3 has 13 residues. Trimming stripped 5 bases from V and 7 bases from J, with 11 bases between. Germline V gives CDR1 SGHNT, CDR2 YENEEA. This chain connects TRBV11-3 to TRBJ2-2; D ambiguous. Sequenced here: CD4+ or CD8+ T cells sorted from blood, sampled in a trial of the OX40 agonist ivuxolimab. This clonotype was obtained from an adult with an advanced solid tumor such as melanoma, head and neck, liver or kidney cancer. CDR3 nucleotide sequence: TGTGCCAGCAGCCCCCGAGTAGACGGGGAGCTGTTTTTT. Residues: CASSPRVDGELFF.